This T cell receptor beta chain was captured in a study of blood T cell repertoires in COVID-19. Germline V gives CDR1 LGHDT, CDR2 YNNKEL (reference sequence). CDR3 size: 12 residues. Concerning this clone: Relative to the germline gene, one junction end is altered; a read error may explain this.

Only in-frame clones appear in the TCRdb table, and some are missing; sequencing was by immunoSEQ multiplex PCR. The sample holds around 130,000 clones, 84% seen once. The sequence was collected from a woman in her late teens or twenties who had been exposed to COVID-19. The sample consisted of PBMCs or T cells enriched from blood (not recorded which). The chain joins TRBV3-1 (or the pseudogene TRBV3-2) to TRBJ1-1; tentative D call: TRBD1 (5 bases). The CDR3, as DNA: TGTGCCAGCAGCCAAGATTATGCGAGACAGATATTT. The encoded protein is CASSQDYARQIF.